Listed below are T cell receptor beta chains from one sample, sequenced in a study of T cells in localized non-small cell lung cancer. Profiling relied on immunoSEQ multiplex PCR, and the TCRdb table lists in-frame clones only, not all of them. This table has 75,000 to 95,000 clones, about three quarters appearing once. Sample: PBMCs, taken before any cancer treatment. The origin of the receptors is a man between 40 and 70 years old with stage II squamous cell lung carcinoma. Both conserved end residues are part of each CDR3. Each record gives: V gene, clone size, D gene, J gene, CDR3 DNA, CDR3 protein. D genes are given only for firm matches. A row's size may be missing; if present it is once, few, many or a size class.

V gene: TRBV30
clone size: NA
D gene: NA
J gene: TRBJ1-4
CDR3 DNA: TGTGCCTGGGCTACTTCAGGGGTAGCTGAAAAACTGTTTTTT
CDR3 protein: CAWATSGVAEKLFF

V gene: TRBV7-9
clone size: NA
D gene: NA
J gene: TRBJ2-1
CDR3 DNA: TGTGCCAGCAGCTTAGAGGACTCCTGGGAGCAGTTCTTC
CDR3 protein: CASSLEDSWEQFF

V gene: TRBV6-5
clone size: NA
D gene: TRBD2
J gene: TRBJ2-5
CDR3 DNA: TGTGCCAGCAGTGGGACTAGTGTTAAGAAAGAGACCCAGTACTTC
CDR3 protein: CASSGTSVKKETQYF

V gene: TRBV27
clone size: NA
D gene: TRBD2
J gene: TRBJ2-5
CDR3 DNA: TGTGCCAGCAGTTTAGGGGGGGGGAGAGAGACCCAGTACTTC
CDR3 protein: CASSLGGGRETQYF

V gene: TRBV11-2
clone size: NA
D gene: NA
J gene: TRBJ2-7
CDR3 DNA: TGTGCCAGCAGTCAACTGTGGGGCCAGAGAATAGGCAACGAGCAGTACTTC
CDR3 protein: CASSQLWGQRIGNEQYF

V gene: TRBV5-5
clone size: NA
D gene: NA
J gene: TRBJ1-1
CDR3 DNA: TGTGCCAGCAGCCGAACCGGAGCGCCTATGAACACTGAAGCTTTCTTT
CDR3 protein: CASSRTGAPMNTEAFF

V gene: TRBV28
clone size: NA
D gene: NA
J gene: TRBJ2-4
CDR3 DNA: TGTGCCAGCAGTCGGACATCCACCATTCAGTACTTC
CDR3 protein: CASSRTSTIQYF

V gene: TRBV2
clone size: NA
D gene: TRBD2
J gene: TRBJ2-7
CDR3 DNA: TGTGCCAGCAGGACTAGCGGGAGCCGGGTCTCCTACGAGCAGTACTTC
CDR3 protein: CASRTSGSRVSYEQYF

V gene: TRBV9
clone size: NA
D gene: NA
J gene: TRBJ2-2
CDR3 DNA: TGTGCCAGCAGCGTAGATGCGGGAATAAACACCGGGGAGCTGTTTTTT
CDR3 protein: CASSVDAGINTGELFF

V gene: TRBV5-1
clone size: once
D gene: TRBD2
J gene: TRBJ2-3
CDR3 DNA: TGCGCCAGCAGCTTGGCCGGCGGGAGTGCTGTGGGGGCAGATACGCAGTATTTT
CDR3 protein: CASSLAGGSAVGADTQYF

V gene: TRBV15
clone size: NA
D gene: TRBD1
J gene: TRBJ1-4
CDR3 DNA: TGTGCCACCAGCAGAGATCGGGGGACAGACCGAGGAAAACTGTTTTTT
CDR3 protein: CATSRDRGTDRGKLFF

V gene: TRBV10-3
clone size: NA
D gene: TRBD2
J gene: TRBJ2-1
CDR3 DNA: TGTGCCATCAGTGGGGTTAGCGGGAGTGTGAATGAGCAGTTCTTC
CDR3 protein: CAISGVSGSVNEQFF

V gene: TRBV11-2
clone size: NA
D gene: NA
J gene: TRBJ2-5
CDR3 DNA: TGTGCCAGCAGCAGGTCGGGGGAGGCCTACCAAGAGACCCAGTACTTC
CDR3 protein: CASSRSGEAYQETQYF

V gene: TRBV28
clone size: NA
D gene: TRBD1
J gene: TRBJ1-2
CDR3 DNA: TGTGCCAGCAGTTTAGGACAGGGGGTCTTTGGCTACACCTTC
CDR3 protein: CASSLGQGVFGYTF

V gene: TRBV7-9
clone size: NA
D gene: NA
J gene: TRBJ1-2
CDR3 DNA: TGTGCCAGCAGCTTTGATTCTAACTATGGCTACACCTTC
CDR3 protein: CASSFDSNYGYTF

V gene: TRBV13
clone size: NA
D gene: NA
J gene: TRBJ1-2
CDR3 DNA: TGTGCCAGCAGCTTACAGGGAGGTGGTGGCTACACCTTC
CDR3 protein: CASSLQGGGGYTF

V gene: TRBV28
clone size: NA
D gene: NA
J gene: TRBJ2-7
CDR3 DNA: TGTGCCAGCAGTCTCCCTCTTAGCTCCTACGAGCAGTACTTC
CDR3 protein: CASSLPLSSYEQYF

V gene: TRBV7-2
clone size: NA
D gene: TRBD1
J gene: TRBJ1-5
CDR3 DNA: TGTGCCAGCAGCATTGGGACAGGTTCTTTTCAGCCCCAGCATTTT
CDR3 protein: CASSIGTGSFQPQHF

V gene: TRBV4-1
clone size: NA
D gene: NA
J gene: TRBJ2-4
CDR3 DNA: TGCGCCAGCAGCCGAGGTTTGACAGGAGAAAACATTCAGTACTTC
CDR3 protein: CASSRGLTGENIQYF

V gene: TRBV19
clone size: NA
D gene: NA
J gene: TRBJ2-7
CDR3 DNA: TGTGCCAGTAGCTCCATCCCCGGGACTCTTTCCTACGAGCAGTACTTC
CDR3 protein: CASSSIPGTLSYEQYF

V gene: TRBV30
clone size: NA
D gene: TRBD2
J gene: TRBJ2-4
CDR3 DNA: TGTGCCTACAGAGGACTAGCGAGCATTCAGTACTTC
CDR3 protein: CAYRGLASIQYF

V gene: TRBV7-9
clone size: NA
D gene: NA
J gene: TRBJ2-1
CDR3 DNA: TGTGCCAGCAGCCCTTCCCGGCAGAATGAGCAGTTCTTC
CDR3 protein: CASSPSRQNEQFF

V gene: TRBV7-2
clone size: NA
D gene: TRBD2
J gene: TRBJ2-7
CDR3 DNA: TGTGCCAGCAGCTTAGAGTCTAGCGGGACCTCCTACGAGCAGTACTTC
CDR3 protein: CASSLESSGTSYEQYF

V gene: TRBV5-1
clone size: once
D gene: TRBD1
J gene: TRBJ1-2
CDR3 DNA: TGCGCCAGCAGCTTGGCAGGGGGCGACTATGGCTACACCTTC
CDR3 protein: CASSLAGGDYGYTF

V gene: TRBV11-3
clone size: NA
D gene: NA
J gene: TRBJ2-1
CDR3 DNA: TGTGCCCAGCACGGAGGACGACTATGGAATGAGCAGTTCTTC
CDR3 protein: CAQHGGRLWNEQFF

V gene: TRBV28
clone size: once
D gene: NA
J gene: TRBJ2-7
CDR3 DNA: TGTGCCAGCAGGTCCGGATCGGCTAACTACGAGCAGTACTTC
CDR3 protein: CASRSGSANYEQYF

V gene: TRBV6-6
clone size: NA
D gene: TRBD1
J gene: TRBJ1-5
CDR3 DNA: TGTGCCAGCAGACGGGGGACAGGAGATCAGCCCCAGCATTTT
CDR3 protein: CASRRGTGDQPQHF

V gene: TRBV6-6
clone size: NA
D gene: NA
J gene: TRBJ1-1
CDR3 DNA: TGTGCCAGCAGTCTCGGTATCTTAGGCACTGAAGCTTTCTTT
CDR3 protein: CASSLGILGTEAFF

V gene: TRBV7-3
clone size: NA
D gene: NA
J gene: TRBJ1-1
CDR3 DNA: TGTGCCAGCAGCTTAGCGGACGGGACTGAAGCTTTCTTT
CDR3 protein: CASSLADGTEAFF

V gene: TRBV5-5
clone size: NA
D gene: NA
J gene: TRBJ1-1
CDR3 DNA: TGTGCCAGCAGCTTGTTACAGAACACTGAAGCTTTCTTT
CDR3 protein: CASSLLQNTEAFF

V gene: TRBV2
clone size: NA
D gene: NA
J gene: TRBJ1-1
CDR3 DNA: TGTGCCAGCAGGTTTGATGCTCCCCAGGGAGCTTTCTTT
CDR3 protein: CASRFDAPQGAFF

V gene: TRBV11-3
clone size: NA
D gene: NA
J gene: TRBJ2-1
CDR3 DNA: TGTGCCAGCAGCTTGGATAGCGTACACTCCTACAATGAGCAGTTCTTC
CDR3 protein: CASSLDSVHSYNEQFF

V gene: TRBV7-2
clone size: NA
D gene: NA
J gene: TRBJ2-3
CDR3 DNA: TGTGCCAGCAGCCCAAAGGACTTAGCGTGGGGAGATACGCAGTATTTT
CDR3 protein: CASSPKDLAWGDTQYF

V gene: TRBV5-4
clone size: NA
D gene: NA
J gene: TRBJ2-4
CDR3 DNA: TGTGCCAGCAGCCCCGGGATCGCAAACATTCAGTACTTC
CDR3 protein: CASSPGIANIQYF

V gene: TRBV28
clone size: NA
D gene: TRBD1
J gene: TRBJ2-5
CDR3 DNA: TGTGCCAGCAGTTTCCTGACAGGGCAAGGAAAGACCCAGTACTTC
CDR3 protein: CASSFLTGQGKTQYF

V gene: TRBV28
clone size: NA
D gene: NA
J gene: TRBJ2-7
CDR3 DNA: TGTGCCAGCAGCCAGGGGATTTACGAGCAGTACTTC
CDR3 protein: CASSQGIYEQYF

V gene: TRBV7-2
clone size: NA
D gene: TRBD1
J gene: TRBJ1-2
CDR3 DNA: TGTGCCAGCAGCACCCGACAGGGACAGTATGGCTACACCTTC
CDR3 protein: CASSTRQGQYGYTF

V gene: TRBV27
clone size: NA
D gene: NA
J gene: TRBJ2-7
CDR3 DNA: TGTGCCAGCAGCCGGGACCTCTCCTACGAGCAGTACTTC
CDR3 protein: CASSRDLSYEQYF

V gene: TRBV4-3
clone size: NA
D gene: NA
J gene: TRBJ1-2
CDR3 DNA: TGCGCCAGCAGCCAGACACACCTTGCTAACTATGGCTACACCTTC
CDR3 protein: CASSQTHLANYGYTF

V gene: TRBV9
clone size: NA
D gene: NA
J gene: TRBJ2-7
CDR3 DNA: TGTGCCAGCAGCGTAGAAGAACTCTCCTACGAGCAGTACTTC
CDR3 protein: CASSVEELSYEQYF

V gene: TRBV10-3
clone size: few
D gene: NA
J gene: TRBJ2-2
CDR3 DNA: TGTGCCATCAGTGAGTCGATATCGGATGGGGAGCTGTTTTTT
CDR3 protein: CAISESISDGELFF

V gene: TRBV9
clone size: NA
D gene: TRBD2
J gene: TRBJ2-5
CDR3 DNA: TGTGCCAGCAGCGCCCACCCTAGCGGGGGGGCGAGCGGCGAGACCCAGTACTTC
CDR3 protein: CASSAHPSGGASGETQYF

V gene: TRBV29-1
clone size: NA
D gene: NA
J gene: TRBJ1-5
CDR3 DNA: TGCAGCGTCGCACCCGGGGACCCTAATCAGCCCCAGCATTTT
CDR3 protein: CSVAPGDPNQPQHF

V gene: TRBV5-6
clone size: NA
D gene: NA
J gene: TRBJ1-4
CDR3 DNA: TGTGCCAGCAGCTTGAGAAGGGAAAAACTGTTTTTT
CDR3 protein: CASSLRREKLFF

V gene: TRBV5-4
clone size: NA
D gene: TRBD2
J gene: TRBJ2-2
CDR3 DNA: TGTGCCAGCAGCTTGGCTCAGCGGGGGAACACCGGGGAGCTGTTTTTT
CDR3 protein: CASSLAQRGNTGELFF

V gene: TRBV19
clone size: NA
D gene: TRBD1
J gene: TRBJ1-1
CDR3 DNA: TGTGCCAGTAGTATTGCCAACAGGGGGAAAGCTTTCTTT
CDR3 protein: CASSIANRGKAFF

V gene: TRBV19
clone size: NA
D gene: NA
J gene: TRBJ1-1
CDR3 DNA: TGTGCCAGTAGTATAGTTCTGGGGGCAAGAACTGAAGCTTTCTTT
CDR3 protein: CASSIVLGARTEAFF

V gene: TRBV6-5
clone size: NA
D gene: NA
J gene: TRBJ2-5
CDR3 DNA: TGTGCCAGCAGTCCGGGACTGGAGGCGAAGACCCAGTACTTC
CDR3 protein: CASSPGLEAKTQYF

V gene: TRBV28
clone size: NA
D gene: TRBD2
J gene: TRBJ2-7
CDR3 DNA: TGTGCCAGCAGTTTAACGGCGGGGGGTTTCTACGAGCAGTACTTC
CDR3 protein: CASSLTAGGFYEQYF

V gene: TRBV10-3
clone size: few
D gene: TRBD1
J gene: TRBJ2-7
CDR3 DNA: TGTGCCATCAGTGATTCCGGGACAGGGGCCTACGAGCAGTACTTC
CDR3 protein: CAISDSGTGAYEQYF

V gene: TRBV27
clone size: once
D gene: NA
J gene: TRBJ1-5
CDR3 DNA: TGTGCCAGCAGTCTTTTATTCACGACGGGGCTGGATCAGCCCCAGCATTTT
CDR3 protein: CASSLLFTTGLDQPQHF

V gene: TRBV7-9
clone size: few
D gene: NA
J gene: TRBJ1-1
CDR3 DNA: TGTGCCAGCAGCGACCATAGTAGGACTGAAGCTTTCTTT
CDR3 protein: CASSDHSRTEAFF

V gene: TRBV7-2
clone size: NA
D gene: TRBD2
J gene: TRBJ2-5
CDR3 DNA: TGTGCCAGCAGCTTAGGATACAGCGGGGGGGCCGGGGAGACCCAGTACTTC
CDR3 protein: CASSLGYSGGAGETQYF

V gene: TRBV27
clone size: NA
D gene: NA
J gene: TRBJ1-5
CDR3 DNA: TGTGCCAGCAGCCTGGACGGTATTGGCAATCAGCCCCAGCATTTT
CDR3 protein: CASSLDGIGNQPQHF

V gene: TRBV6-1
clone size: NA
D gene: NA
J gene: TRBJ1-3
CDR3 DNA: TGTGCCAGCAGTGAAGCTCACGGTGGATCCTCTGGAAACACCATATATTTT
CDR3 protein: CASSEAHGGSSGNTIYF

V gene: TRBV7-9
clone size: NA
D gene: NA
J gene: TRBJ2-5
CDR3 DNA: TGTGCCAGCAGCTTAGATGTGACGAAGGTACAAGAGACCCAGTACTTC
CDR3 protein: CASSLDVTKVQETQYF

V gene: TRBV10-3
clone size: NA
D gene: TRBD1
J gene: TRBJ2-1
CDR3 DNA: TGTGCCATCAGTCCCCGACAGGGGAGCTCCTACAATGAGCAGTTCTTC
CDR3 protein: CAISPRQGSSYNEQFF

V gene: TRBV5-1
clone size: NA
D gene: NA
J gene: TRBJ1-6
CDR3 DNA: TGCGCCAGCGGATCGACGGCGTCCGGCAATTCACCCCTCCACTTT
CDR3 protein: CASGSTASGNSPLHF